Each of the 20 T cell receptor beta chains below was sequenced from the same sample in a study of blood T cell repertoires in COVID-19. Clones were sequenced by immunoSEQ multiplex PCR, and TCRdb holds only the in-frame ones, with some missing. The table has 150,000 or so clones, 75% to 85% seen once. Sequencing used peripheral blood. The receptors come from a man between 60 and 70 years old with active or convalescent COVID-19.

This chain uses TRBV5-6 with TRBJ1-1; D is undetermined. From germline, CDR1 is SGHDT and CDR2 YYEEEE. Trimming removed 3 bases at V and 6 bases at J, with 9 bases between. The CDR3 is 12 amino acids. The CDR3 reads CASSSRRAEAFF. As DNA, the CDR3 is TGTGCCAGCAGCTCAAGGAGGGCTGAAGCTTTCTTT.

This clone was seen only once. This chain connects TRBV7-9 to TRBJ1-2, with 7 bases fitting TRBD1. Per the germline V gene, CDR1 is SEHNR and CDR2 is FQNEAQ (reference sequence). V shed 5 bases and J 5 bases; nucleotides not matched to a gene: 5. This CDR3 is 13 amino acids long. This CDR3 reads CASSRGTEYGYTF. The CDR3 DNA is TGTGCCAGCAGCCGCGGGACAGAGTATGGCTACACCTTC.

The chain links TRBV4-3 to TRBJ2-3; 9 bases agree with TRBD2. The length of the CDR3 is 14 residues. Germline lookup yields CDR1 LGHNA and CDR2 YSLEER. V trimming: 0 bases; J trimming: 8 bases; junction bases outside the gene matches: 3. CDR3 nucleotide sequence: TGCGCCAGCAGCCAAGATCTGCGGGGGGGTACGCAGTATTTT. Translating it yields CASSQDLRGGTQYF.

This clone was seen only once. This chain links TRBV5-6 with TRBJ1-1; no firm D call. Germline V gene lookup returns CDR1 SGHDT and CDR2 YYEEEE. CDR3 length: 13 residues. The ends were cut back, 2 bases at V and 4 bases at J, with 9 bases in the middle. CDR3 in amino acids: CASSFAPGTEAFF. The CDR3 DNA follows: TGTGCCAGCAGCTTCGCCCCGGGCACTGAAGCTTTCTTT.

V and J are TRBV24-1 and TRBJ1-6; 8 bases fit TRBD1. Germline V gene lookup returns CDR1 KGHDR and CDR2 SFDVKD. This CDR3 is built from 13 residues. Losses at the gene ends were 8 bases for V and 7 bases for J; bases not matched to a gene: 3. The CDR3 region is CATKTGANSPLHF. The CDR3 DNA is TGTGCCACCAAGACAGGGGCCAATTCACCCCTCCACTTT.

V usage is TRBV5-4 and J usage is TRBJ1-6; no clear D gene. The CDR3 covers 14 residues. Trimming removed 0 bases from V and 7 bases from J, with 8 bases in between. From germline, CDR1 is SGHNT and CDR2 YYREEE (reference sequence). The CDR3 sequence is CASSLDLQNSPLHF. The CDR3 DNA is TGTGCCAGCAGCTTGGATTTGCAGAATTCACCCCTCCACTTT.

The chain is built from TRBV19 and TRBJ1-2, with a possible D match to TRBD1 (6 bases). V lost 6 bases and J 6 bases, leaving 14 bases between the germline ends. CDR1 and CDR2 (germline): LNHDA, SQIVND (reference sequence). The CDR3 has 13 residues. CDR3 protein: CASSLQGRDGYTF. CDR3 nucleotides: TGTGCCAGTAGCCTTCAGGGGAGGGATGGCTACACCTTC.

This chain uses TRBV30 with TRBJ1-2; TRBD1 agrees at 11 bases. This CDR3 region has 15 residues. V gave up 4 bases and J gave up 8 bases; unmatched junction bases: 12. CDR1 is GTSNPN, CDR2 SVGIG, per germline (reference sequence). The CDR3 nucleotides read TGTGCCTGGAACCCCGCCGGACAGGGGGCTTTGGGCTACACCTTC. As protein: CAWNPAGQGALGYTF.

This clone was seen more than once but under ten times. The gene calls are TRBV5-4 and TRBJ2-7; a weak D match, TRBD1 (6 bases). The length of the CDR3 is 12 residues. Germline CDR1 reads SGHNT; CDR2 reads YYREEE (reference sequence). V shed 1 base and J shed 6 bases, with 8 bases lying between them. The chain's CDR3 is CASSLSRGEQYF. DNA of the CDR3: TGTGCCAGCAGCTTGAGCAGGGGCGAGCAGTACTTC.

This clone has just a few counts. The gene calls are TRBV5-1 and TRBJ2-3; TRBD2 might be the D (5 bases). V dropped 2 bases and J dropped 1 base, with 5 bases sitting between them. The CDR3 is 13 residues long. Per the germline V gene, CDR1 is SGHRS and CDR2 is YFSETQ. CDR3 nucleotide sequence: TGCGCCAGCAGCTTACTAGGCACAGATACGCAGTATTTT. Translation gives CASSLLGTDTQYF. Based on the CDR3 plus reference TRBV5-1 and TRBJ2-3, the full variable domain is KAGVTQTPRYLIKTRGQQVTLSCSPISGHRSVSWYQQTPGQGLQFLFEYFSETQRNKGNFPGRFSGRQFSNSRSEMNVSTLELGDSALYLCASSLLGTDTQYFGPGTRLTVL.

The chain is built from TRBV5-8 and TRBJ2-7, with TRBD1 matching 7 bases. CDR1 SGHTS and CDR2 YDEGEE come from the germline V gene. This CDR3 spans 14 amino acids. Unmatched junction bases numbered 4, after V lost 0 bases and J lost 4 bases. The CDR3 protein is CASSLGQGPYEQYF. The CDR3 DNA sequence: TGTGCCAGCAGCTTGGGACAGGGTCCGTACGAGCAGTACTTC.

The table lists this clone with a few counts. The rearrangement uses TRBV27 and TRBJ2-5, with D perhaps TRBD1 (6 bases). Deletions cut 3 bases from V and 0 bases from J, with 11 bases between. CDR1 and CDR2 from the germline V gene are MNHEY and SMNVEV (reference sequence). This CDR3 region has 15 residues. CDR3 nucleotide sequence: TGTGCCAGCAGTTTGACCGGGACACACCAAGAGACCCAGTACTTC. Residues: CASSLTGTHQETQYF.

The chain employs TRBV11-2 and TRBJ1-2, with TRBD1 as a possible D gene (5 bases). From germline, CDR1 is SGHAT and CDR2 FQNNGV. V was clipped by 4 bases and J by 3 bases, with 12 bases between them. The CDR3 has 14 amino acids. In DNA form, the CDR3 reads TGTGCCAGCAGCTGGAGGGGAGCCGACTATGGCTACACCTTC. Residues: CASSWRGADYGYTF.

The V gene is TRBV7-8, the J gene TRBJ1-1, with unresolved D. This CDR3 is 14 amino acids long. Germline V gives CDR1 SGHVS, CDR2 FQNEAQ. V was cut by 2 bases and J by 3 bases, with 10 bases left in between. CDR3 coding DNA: TGTGCCAGCAGCTTACTTCACAGAGACACTGAAGCTTTCTTT. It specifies CASSLLHRDTEAFF.

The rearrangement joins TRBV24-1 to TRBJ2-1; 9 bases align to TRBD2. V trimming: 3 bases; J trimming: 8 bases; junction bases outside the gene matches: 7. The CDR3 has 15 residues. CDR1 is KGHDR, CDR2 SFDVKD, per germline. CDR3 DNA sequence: TGTGCCACCAGTGATGTAGCGGGGGCTCGGGATGAGCAGTTCTTC. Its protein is CATSDVAGARDEQFF.

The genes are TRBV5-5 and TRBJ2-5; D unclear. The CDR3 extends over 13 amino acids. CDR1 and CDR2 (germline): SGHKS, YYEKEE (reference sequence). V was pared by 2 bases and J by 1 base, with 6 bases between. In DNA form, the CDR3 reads TGTGCCAGCAGCTTCCGCAGCCAAGAGACCCAGTACTTC. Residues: CASSFRSQETQYF.

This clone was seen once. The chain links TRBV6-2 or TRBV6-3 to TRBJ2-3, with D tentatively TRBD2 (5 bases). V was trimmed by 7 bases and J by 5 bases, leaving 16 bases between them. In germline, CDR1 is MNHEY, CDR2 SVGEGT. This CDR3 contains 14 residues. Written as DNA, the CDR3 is TGTGCCAGCACCCCCGTTCCGGGGAGAGATACGCAGTATTTT. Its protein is CASTPVPGRDTQYF.

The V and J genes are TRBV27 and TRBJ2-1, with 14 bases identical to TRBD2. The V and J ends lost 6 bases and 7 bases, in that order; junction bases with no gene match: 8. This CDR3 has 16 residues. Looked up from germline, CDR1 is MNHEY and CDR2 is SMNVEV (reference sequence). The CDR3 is CASSGGLAGVLNEQFF. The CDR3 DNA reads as TGTGCCAGCAGCGGGGGACTAGCGGGAGTATTGAATGAGCAGTTCTTC.

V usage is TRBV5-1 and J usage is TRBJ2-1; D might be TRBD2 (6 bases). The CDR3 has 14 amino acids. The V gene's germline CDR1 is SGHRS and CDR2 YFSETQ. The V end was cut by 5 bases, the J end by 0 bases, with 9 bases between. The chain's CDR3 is CASRGGSSYNEQFF. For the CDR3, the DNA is TGCGCCAGCAGGGGGGGAAGCTCCTACAATGAGCAGTTCTTC.

The CDR3 sequence is CASSPPGLSGNTIYF. The CDR3 DNA follows: TGTGCCAGCAGCCCCCCGGGACTGAGTGGAAACACCATATATTTT. The gene calls are TRBV6-5 and TRBJ1-3, with D possibly being TRBD1 (5 bases). Germline CDR1 reads MNHEY; CDR2 reads SVGAGI. The CDR3 is 15 residues long. V lost 6 bases and J 3 bases, leaving 15 bases between the germline ends.